The 3 T cell receptor beta chains reported below all come from one sample, sequenced in a study of cytomegalovirus exposure and HLA in healthy donors. The PCR employed 60 Vbeta primers together with 13 Jbeta primers. Generated by immunoSEQ multiplex PCR, the TCRdb table keeps only in-frame clones and is missing some. The table lists roughly 97,000 clones, around 79% of them singletons, with approximately 5% in the top ten. The sequencing sample was made of PBMCs. All receptors derive from a man in his 60s in good health and CMV-seropositive.

Here the CDR3 reads CASKQGEGIHQSQYF. Here the CDR3 DNA reads TGCGCCAGCAAACAGGGTGAAGGGATTCATCAGTCACAGTACTTC. This chain connects TRBV5-1 to TRBJ2-5; TRBD1 might be the D (6 bases). Trimming shortened V by 6 bases and J by 11 bases, and 26 bases separated the two germline ends. The germline gives CDR1 SGHRS, CDR2 YFSETQ. The CDR3 has 15 amino acids. The full variable domain, with the rest looked up from reference TRBV5-1 and TRBJ2-5, is KAGVTQTPRYLIKTRGQQVTLSCSPISGHRSVSWYQQTPGQGLQFLFEYFSETQRNKGNFPGRFSGRQFSNSRSEMNVSTLELGDSALYLCASKQGEGIHQSQYFGPGTRLLVL.

The chain is built from TRBV7-9 and TRBJ2-5; D perhaps matches TRBD2 (6 bases). Germline CDR1 and CDR2: SEHNR and FQNEAQ (reference sequence). This CDR3 is 15 amino acids long. V was pared by 6 bases and J by 5 bases, with 19 bases between. This CDR3 is CASRALGGAGETQYF. In DNA, the CDR3 is TGTGCCAGCAGAGCCCTGGGCGGCGCGGGGGAGACCCAGTACTTC.

The genes are TRBV4-3 and TRBJ2-2; D possibly corresponds to TRBD1 (6 bases). The CDR3 is made up of 15 amino acids. Germline V gives CDR1 LGHNA, CDR2 YSLEER. Trimming took 0 bases from V and 5 from J, leaving 10 bases between them. CDR3 amino acids: CASSQDQGSTGELFF. CDR3 bases: TGCGCCAGCAGCCAAGACCAGGGGTCGACCGGGGAGCTGTTTTTT.